This T cell receptor (beta chain) was recovered during a study of cytomegalovirus exposure and HLA in healthy donors. Broader study findings: TCR beta chains associated with HLA were, in a later analysis, more clonally expanded than equally common others. CMV serostatus was the only immune exposure information that was available.

Regarding donors, all were healthy bone marrow donors. It was with 60 Vbeta and 13 Jbeta primers that the PCR ran. Assay used: immunoSEQ multiplex PCR; TCRdb lists only in-frame clones, some missing. The sample lists roughly 180,000 clones, approximately 85% occurring once. From germline, CDR1 is MGHRA and CDR2 YSYEKL. Trimming pared 4 bases from V and 1 base from J, leaving 15 bases between. The CDR3 has 16 residues. On this clone itself: Its antigen is not identified.

Material: PBMCs. The V call is TRBV4-1, the J call TRBJ2-3; D is possibly TRBD2 (6 bases). The TCR comes from a girl aged 10-17 years in good health and CMV-seropositive. CDR3 in DNA: TGCGCCAGCAGCCGGGACGTAACGGGGGGCACAGATACGCAGTATTTT. Translated, it gives CASSRDVTGGTDTQYF.